This T cell receptor (beta chain) was identified during a study of cytotoxic CD8 clonotypes in ibrutinib-treated CLL. Produced via immunoSEQ multiplex PCR; TCRdb's table is partial and in-frame only. The sample carries 250,000 to 350,000 clones, roughly four fifths recorded once. A note on this clone: Its antigen is undetermined.

The study's findings and limits: Clonotypes that were public were uncommon, and they contracted or stayed stable on treatment.

Deletions cut 3 bases from V and 6 bases from J, with 10 bases between. The CDR3 contains 12 residues. Germline V CDR1 and CDR2: SGDLS, YYNGEE. The chain links TRBV9 to TRBJ2-7; maybe TRBD1 (5 bases). The receptor was derived from a human donor with chronic lymphocytic leukemia. The input for sequencing was PBMCs, taken at disease progression, from a patient treated with ibrutinib. The CDR3 is CASSEGYSEQYF. CDR3 bases: TGTGCCAGCAGCGAGGGGTATTCCGAGCAGTACTTC.